This T cell receptor (beta chain) originates from a study of T cell changes during pregnancy in multiple sclerosis. The CDR3 is made up of 16 amino acids. Germline V CDR1 and CDR2: MDHEN, SYDVKM. The V and J ends lost 3 bases and 5 bases, in that order; junction bases with no gene match: 9. Sequenced by immunoSEQ multiplex PCR; TCRdb stores in-frame clones only, minus some. The data contain 50,000 to 65,000 clones, about nine tenths of them singletons. This TCR was recovered from a female donor in good health, enrolled as a control in a pregnancy study. V gene TRBV28 combines with J gene TRBJ2-1; TRBD2 agrees at 8 bases. This specimen was peripheral blood, taken in the first trimester of pregnancy. CDR3 in DNA: TGTGCCAGCAGTTTTTGGACAAGCGGGGGAAACAATGAGCAGTTCTTC. As protein: CASSFWTSGGNNEQFF. The complete variable domain, with remaining parts taken from reference TRBV28 and TRBJ2-1, reads DVKVTQSSRYLVKRTGEKVFLECVQDMDHENMFWYRQDPGLGLRLIYFSYDVKMKEKGDIPEGYSVSREKKERFSLILESASTNQTSMYLCASSFWTSGGNNEQFFGPGTRLTVL.